Following are 27 T cell receptor beta chains from one sample sequenced in a study of T cell clonality in common variable immunodeficiency. Regarding the study as a whole: Reportedly, TCR beta sequences from common variable immunodeficiency showed fewer deletions and N-nucleotide insertions.

These receptors have no identified antigens. TCRdb's table, derived via immunoSEQ multiplex PCR, lists solely in-frame clones and lacks some. The data list around 42,000 clones, none observed once; 5% to 6.5% falls to the top ten. Material for sequencing was peripheral blood mononuclear cells. The receptor source for this set is a human donor with common variable immunodeficiency.

This clone has more than one count but fewer than ten. The read comes to an end 3 residues before the CDR3 does, leaving the germline J gene to fill in the end. The chain couples TRBV6-1 to TRBJ1-1; 11 nucleotides line up with TRBD1. The CDR3 totals 12 residues. Germline-derived CDR1 and CDR2 are MNHNS and SASEGT. CDR3 DNA, as far as it was read: TGTGCCAGCAGTGAATGGGACAGGGGG. It yields the protein CASSEWDRG. The CDR3 as a whole reads CASSEWDRGAFF.

This clone occurred many times. The DNA ends 3 residues before the CDR3 does, and the rest of the CDR3 is filled in from the germline J gene. V usage is TRBV6-2 or TRBV6-3 and J usage is TRBJ2-2; tentative D call: TRBD1 (5 bases). CDR1 MNHEY and CDR2 SVGEGT come from the germline V gene. This CDR3 comprises 14 residues. Trimming stripped 5 bases from V and 1 base from J, with 8 bases between. Partial CDR3 DNA: TGTGCCAGCAGTAAAGGGGTGAACACCGGGGAG. Its translation: CASSKGVNTGE. The full CDR3 protein is CASSKGVNTGELFF.

In its sample, this clone was seen many times. The sequenced part of the CDR3 DNA is TGTGCCAGCTCACCCGGGACTACCGGGAATGAG. Its translation: CASSPGTTGNE. The CDR3 as a whole reads CASSPGTTGNEQFF. This sequence joins TRBV18 and TRBJ2-1, with TRBD2 identical over 7 bases. From the germline J gene comes the end of the CDR3, since the read stops 3 residues before it. J gave up 7 bases and V 3 bases, and 6 bases lay outside the gene matches. The CDR3 loop spans 14 amino acids. The germline CDR1 and CDR2 sequences are KGHSH and LQKENI.

This clone was seen at least ten times. Sequencing ends 3 residues short of the CDR3 end; the germline J gene provides the rest. This chain joins TRBV5-1 and TRBJ2-3; D remains unclear. This CDR3 has 16 residues. Trimming left V 4 bases short and J 0 bases short, with 15 bases between. Germline CDR1 SGHRS, CDR2 YFSETQ. The CDR3 spells CASSRSGAPSTDTQYF. The covered CDR3 bases are TGCGCCAGCAGCAGATCAGGAGCTCCTAGCACAGATACG.

This clone was seen many times. The read gets to within 3 residues of the CDR3 end, and the germline J gene fills in the rest. This sequence joins TRBV12-5 and TRBJ2-3; D may be TRBD1 (6 bases). The CDR3 is made up of 17 amino acids. Germline V CDR1 and CDR2: LGHNT, FRNRAP. With 5 bases removed from V and 0 bases from J, the gap between germline ends came to 18 bases. CDR3 bases read: TGTGCTAGTGGTAGATCCTGGACAGCTTCTAGCACAGATACG. It is translated as CASGRSWTASSTDT. The entire CDR3 protein is CASGRSWTASSTDTQYF.

There are many counts of this clone. The read halts 3 residues ahead of the CDR3 end, with the missing end drawn from the germline J gene. The chain combines TRBV5-1 with TRBJ1-4; 9 nucleotides agree with TRBD1. Trimming cost V 4 bases and J 10 bases; bases outside gene matches: 8. The CDR3 length is 14 residues. Germline V gene lookup returns CDR1 SGHRS and CDR2 YFSETQ. The CDR3 reads CASSPDRGGGKLFF. CDR3 bases read: TGCGCCAGCAGCCCGGACAGGGGCGGCGGAAAA. The full variable domain, completed using reference TRBV5-1 and TRBJ1-4, is KAGVTQTPRYLIKTRGQQVTLSCSPISGHRSVSWYQQTPGQGLQFLFEYFSETQRNKGNFPGRFSGRQFSNSRSEMNVSTLELGDSALYLCASSPDRGGGKLFFGSGTQLSVL.

In regard to this clone: The CDR3 goes on 3 residues after the read ends, and that part is filled in from the germline J gene. This chain connects TRBV7-6 to TRBJ2-6; possible D gene TRBD2, 6 bases. CDR1 SGHVS and CDR2 FNYEAQ come from the germline V gene. Trimming pared 1 base from V and 4 bases from J, leaving 11 bases between. This CDR3 spans 16 amino acids. CDR3 in amino acids: CASSLVGGGGANVLTF. CDR3 DNA (partial): TGTGCCAGCAGCTTAGTCGGGGGTGGGGGGGCCAACGTC.

This clone was seen more than once but under ten times. The read ends 3 residues early relative to the CDR3; the germline J gene fills the gap. This chain uses TRBV2 with TRBJ2-3; 9 bases are a match to TRBD2. Trimming at V came to 5 bases and at J to 2 bases, leaving 2 bases not matched to a gene. The CDR3 has 14 amino acids. Germline assignment: CDR1 SNHLY and CDR2 FYNNEI. The CDR3 loop is CASSSGGTTDTQYF. The CDR3 DNA, read in part, is TGTGCCAGCAGTAGCGGGGGGACCACAGATACG.

This clone has a count of ten or more. The CDR3 is cut off 3 residues early in the read; its end comes from the germline J gene. The chain has TRBV18 and TRBJ2-7; a possible D gene is TRBD1 (6 bases). CDR1 is KGHSH and CDR2 is LQKENI in the germline V gene. Deletions cut 2 bases from V and 2 bases from J, with 10 bases between. The CDR3 consists of 14 residues. The CDR3 protein is CASSPSAGAYEQYF. Incomplete CDR3 DNA: TGTGCCAGCTCACCATCGGCAGGGGCCTACGAG.

Turning to this clone: Read sequence stops 3 residues before the CDR3 end, and the germline J gene provides the missing end. The V and J genes are TRBV2 and TRBJ1-6, with 10 bases matching TRBD1. The CDR3 length is 13 residues. Germline CDR1 and CDR2: SNHLY and FYNNEI. J gave up 7 bases and V 6 bases, and 0 bases lay outside the gene matches. CDR3 sequence reads: CASRGQGNSPLHF. CDR3 bases read: TGTGCCAGCAGGGGACAGGGGAATTCACCC.

In its sample, this clone was seen a few times. The CDR3 end lies 3 residues beyond the end of the read and is filled in from the germline J gene. The chain links TRBV7-9 to TRBJ2-5; TRBD1 matches at 8 bases. Germline-derived CDR1 and CDR2 are SEHNR and FQNEAQ (reference sequence). There are 15 residues in the CDR3. V trimming: 5 bases; J trimming: 0 bases; junction bases outside the gene matches: 5. The part of the CDR3 DNA that was read is TGTGCCAGCAGCACTTGGACAGGGAACCAAGAGACC. Translated: CASSTWTGNQET. The whole CDR3 region reads CASSTWTGNQETQYF.

This clone was counted many times. Read data end 3 residues before the CDR3 end; the end is taken from the germline J gene. The V call is TRBV30, the J call TRBJ2-2; the D is unclear. The CDR3 is 13 amino acids. V was cut by 1 base and J by 4 bases, with 7 bases left in between. From germline, CDR1 is GTSNPN and CDR2 SVGIG (reference sequence). The CDR3 region is CAWSGATTGELFF. CDR3 DNA, as far as it was read: TGTGCCTGGAGTGGGGCAACCACCGGGGAG.

The sample holds many counts of this clone. The read gets to within 3 residues of the CDR3 end, and the germline J gene fills in the rest. The V gene is TRBV5-5, the J gene TRBJ1-1; the D gene is possibly TRBD1 (6 bases). The germline V gene has CDR1 SGHKS and CDR2 YYEKEE (reference sequence). The CDR3 has 15 amino acids. The V and J ends lost 2 bases and 1 base respectively, with 12 bases between them. This CDR3 is CASSFLGTKNTEAFF. Incomplete CDR3 DNA: TGTGCCAGCAGCTTCCTTGGGACAAAGAACACTGAA.

This clone has ten or more counts. Sequencing ends 3 residues short of the CDR3 end; the germline J gene provides the rest. The V call is TRBV20-1, the J call TRBJ2-7, with 7 bases matching TRBD1. Germline CDR1 is DFQATT and CDR2 is SNEGSKA (reference sequence). The V segment lost 6 bases and the J segment 6 bases; nucleotides outside the gene matches: 11. The CDR3 consists of 13 residues. The CDR3 sequence is CSAQRQGLGEQYF. CDR3 DNA, as far as it was read: TGCAGTGCCCAGAGACAGGGCTTGGGCGAG.

The CDR3 sequence is CASSRPGNDEKLFF. The part of the CDR3 DNA that was read is TGTGCCAGCAGCCGTCCAGGGAATGATGAAAAA. The rearrangement uses TRBV7-2 and TRBJ1-4; a weak D match, TRBD1 (5 bases). Sequencing ends 3 residues short of the CDR3 end; the germline J gene provides the rest. Between the trimmed V and J ends, which lost 5 bases and 6 bases, there was a span of 13 bases. Germline V CDR1 and CDR2: SGHTA, FQGNSA. The CDR3 covers 14 residues. Together with reference TRBV7-2 and TRBJ1-4, the CDR3 gives the full variable domain: GAGVSQSPSNKVTEKGKDVELRCDPISGHTALYWYRQSLGQGLEFLIYFQGNSAPDKSGLPSDRFSAERTGGSVSTLTIQRTQQEDSAVYLCASSRPGNDEKLFFGSGTQLSVL.

In this sample, this clone turned up a few times. Read sequence stops 3 residues before the CDR3 end, and the germline J gene provides the missing end. This chain connects TRBV2 to TRBJ2-2; 10 positions agree with TRBD2. This CDR3 is 19 amino acids long. V trimming: 8 bases; J trimming: 1 base; junction bases outside the gene matches: 16. Germline V gene lookup returns CDR1 SNHLY and CDR2 FYNNEI. The CDR3 loop reads CASEPRDRRTSGNTGELFF. CDR3 DNA (partial): TGTGCCAGCGAGCCTCGGGACAGGCGGACTAGCGGGAACACCGGGGAG.

This clone has just a few counts. The DNA ends 3 residues before the CDR3 does, and the rest of the CDR3 is filled in from the germline J gene. The J gene is TRBJ2-5, the V gene TRBV5-5, with 8 bases matching TRBD1. The CDR3 extends over 14 amino acids. With 6 bases clipped from V and 4 bases from J, the junction kept 8 bases outside the gene matches. Per the germline V gene, CDR1 is SGHKS and CDR2 is YYEKEE (reference sequence). The DNA read from the CDR3 is TGTGCCAGCAACCTACTTACAGGGGGAGAGACC. Translating it yields CASNLLTGGET. The CDR3 in its entirety is CASNLLTGGETQYF.

This clone was picked up a small number of times. Read sequence stops 3 residues before the CDR3 end, and the germline J gene provides the missing end. The J gene is TRBJ1-2, the V gene TRBV7-2, with 7 nucleotides matching TRBD1. Germline trimming cut 2 bases from V and 3 bases from J; bases unmatched to any gene: 3. The CDR3 is 14 residues long. The germline CDR1 and CDR2 sequences are SGHTA and FQGNSA. This chain's CDR3 is CASSLKGAYYGYTF. CDR3 bases read: TGTGCCAGCAGCTTAAAGGGGGCTTACTATGGC.

This clone was picked up many times. From the germline J gene comes the end of the CDR3, since the read stops 3 residues before it. The chain has TRBV6-2 or TRBV6-3 and TRBJ2-7; 7 bases line up with TRBD1. This CDR3 region has 16 residues. Germline assignment: CDR1 MNHEY and CDR2 SVGEGT. V dropped 2 bases and J dropped 4; count of bases not matched to a gene: 11. CDR3 residues: CASSYTHWDREYEQYF. The part of the CDR3 DNA that was read is TGTGCCAGCAGTTACACACATTGGGACAGAGAGTACGAG.

Notes on this clone: The read is 3 residues too short to cover the CDR3 end, so that end is filled in from the germline J gene. This chain joins TRBV2 and TRBJ2-7, with D possibly being TRBD1 (5 bases). The V end lost 3 bases, the J end lost 6 bases, and 12 bases lay between the germline ends. Looked up from germline, CDR1 is SNHLY and CDR2 is FYNNEI. CDR3 length: 13 residues. The CDR3 sequence: CASSDRVKGEQYF. CDR3 bases read: TGTGCCAGCAGTGACAGGGTAAAAGGCGAG.

Worth noting for this clone: The CDR3 extends 3 residues past the end of the read, so its final part is completed from the germline J gene. The chain recombines TRBV7-8 with TRBJ2-1, with TRBD2 identical over 10 bases. CDR3 length equals 16 residues. J lost 7 bases, V lost 0 bases, and 6 bases had no gene match. Germline V gives CDR1 SGHVS, CDR2 FQNEAQ. The CDR3 bases that were read are TGTGCCAGCAGCTTAGCAAGGACTAGCGGCCCGAATGAG. Amino acid sequence: CASSLARTSGPNE. The entire CDR3 reads CASSLARTSGPNEQFF.

This clone was seen many times. The read ends 3 residues shy of where the CDR3 ends; the end is completed using the germline J gene. The genes are TRBV7-8 and TRBJ1-2, with 11 bases identical to TRBD1. This CDR3 comprises 15 residues. Germline lookup yields CDR1 SGHVS and CDR2 FQNEAQ. CDR3 sequence: CASSPRTGGWSGYTF. Partial CDR3 DNA: TGTGCCAGCAGCCCCCGGACAGGGGGCTGGAGCGGC. Combining the CDR3 with reference TRBV7-8 and TRBJ1-2 gives the whole variable domain GAGVSQSPRYKVAKRGQDVALRCDPISGHVSLFWYQQALGQGPEFLTYFQNEAQLDKSGLPSDRFFAERPEGSVSTLKIQRTQQEDSAVYLCASSPRTGGWSGYTFGSGTRLTVV.

CDR3 DNA (partial): TGTGCCAGCAGCACCAGGGGGCAGGCCTACTATGGC. Protein: CASSTRGQAYYG. The full CDR3 protein is CASSTRGQAYYGYTF. This chain connects TRBV7-2 to TRBJ1-2; 8 bases are a match to TRBD1. The CDR3 goes on 3 residues after the read ends, and that part is filled in from the germline J gene. This CDR3 has 15 amino acids. Germline V lookup: CDR1 SGHTA, CDR2 FQGNSA. V lost 5 bases, J lost 3 bases, and 8 bases stayed unmatched.

In regard to this clone: The DNA ends 3 residues before the CDR3 does, and the rest of the CDR3 is filled in from the germline J gene. The V and J genes are TRBV10-3 and TRBJ2-7; 11 bases are a match to TRBD2. V was pared by 3 bases and J by 1 base, with 2 bases of the junction left unmatched. CDR1 and CDR2 (germline): ENHRY, SYGVKD. The CDR3 runs 15 residues. CDR3 sequence: CAISEPSGGSYEQYF. The part of the CDR3 DNA that was read is TGTGCCATCAGTGAACCTAGCGGGGGGTCCTACGAG.

This clone has at least ten counts. With the read ending 3 residues before the CDR3 end, the germline J gene is used to fill in that end. The rearrangement joins TRBV5-1 to TRBJ2-7, with D perhaps matching TRBD1 (6 bases). V lost 0 bases, J lost 0 bases, and 13 bases lay in between. In germline, CDR1 is SGHRS, CDR2 YFSETQ. The CDR3 runs 16 residues. The covered CDR3 bases are TGCGCCAGCAGCTTGGCCAGTGGGACAAACTCCTACGAG. The encoded protein is CASSLASGTNSYE. The CDR3 as a whole reads CASSLASGTNSYEQYF. The complete variable domain, with remaining parts taken from reference TRBV5-1 and TRBJ2-7, reads KAGVTQTPRYLIKTRGQQVTLSCSPISGHRSVSWYQQTPGQGLQFLFEYFSETQRNKGNFPGRFSGRQFSNSRSEMNVSTLELGDSALYLCASSLASGTNSYEQYFGPGTRLTVT.

This clone was seen ten or more times. The read gets to within 3 residues of the CDR3 end, and the germline J gene fills in the rest. The gene calls are TRBV2 and TRBJ1-3; 7 bases match TRBD1. With 10 bases clipped from V and 4 bases from J, the junction kept 7 bases outside the gene matches. This CDR3 is built from 13 residues. Germline V gene data show CDR1 as SNHLY and CDR2 as FYNNEI. CDR3 residues: CANSGQRGNTIYF. The CDR3 bases that were read are TGTGCCAACTCGGGACAGAGAGGAAACACC.

The table lists this clone with many counts. The read gets to within 3 residues of the CDR3 end, and the germline J gene fills in the rest. This chain connects TRBV20-1 to TRBJ2-3; weak D call: TRBD1 (6 bases). With 2 bases removed from V and 0 bases from J, the gap between germline ends came to 12 bases. Germline V CDR1 and CDR2: DFQATT, SNEGSKA (reference sequence). The CDR3 contains 15 residues. CDR3 region: CSARLQGTSTDTQYF. CDR3 bases read: TGCAGTGCTAGACTACAGGGTACCAGCACAGATACG.